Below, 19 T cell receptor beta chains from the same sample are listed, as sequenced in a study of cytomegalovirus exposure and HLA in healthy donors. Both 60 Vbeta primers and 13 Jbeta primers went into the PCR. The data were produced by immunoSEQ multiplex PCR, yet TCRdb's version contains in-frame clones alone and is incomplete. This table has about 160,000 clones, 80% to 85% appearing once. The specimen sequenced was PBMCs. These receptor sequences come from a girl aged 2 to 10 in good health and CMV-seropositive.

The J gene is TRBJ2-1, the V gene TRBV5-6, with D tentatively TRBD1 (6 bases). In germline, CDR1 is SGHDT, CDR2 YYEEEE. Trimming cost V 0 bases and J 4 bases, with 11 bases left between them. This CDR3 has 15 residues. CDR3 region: CASSLDGQGYNEQFF. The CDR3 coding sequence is TGTGCCAGCAGCTTGGACGGGCAGGGGTACAATGAGCAGTTCTTC.

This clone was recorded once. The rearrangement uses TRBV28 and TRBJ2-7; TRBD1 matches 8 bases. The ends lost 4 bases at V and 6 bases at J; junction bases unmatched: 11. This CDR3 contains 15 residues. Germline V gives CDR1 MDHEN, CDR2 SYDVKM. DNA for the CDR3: TGTGCCAGCAGTTCAAGGACAGGGTTAATCTCCGAGCAGTACTTC. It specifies CASSSRTGLISEQYF.

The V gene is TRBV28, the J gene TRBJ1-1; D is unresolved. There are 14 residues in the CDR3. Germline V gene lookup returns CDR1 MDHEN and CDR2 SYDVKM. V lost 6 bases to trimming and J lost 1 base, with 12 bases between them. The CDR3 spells CASRRARRNTEAFF. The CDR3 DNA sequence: TGTGCCAGCAGGAGGGCCCGAAGGAACACTGAAGCTTTCTTT.

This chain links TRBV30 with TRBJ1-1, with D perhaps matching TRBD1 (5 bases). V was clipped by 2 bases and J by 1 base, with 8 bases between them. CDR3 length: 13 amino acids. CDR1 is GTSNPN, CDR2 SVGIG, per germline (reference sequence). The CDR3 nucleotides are TGTGCCTGGAGTTCACAGGAGAACACTGAAGCTTTCTTT. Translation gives CAWSSQENTEAFF.

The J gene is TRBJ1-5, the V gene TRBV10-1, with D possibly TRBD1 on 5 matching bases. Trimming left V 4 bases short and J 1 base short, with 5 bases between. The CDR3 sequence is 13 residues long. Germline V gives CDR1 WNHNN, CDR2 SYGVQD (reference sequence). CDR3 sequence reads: CASSAGSNQPQHF. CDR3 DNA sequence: TGCGCCAGCAGTGCAGGGAGCAATCAGCCCCAGCATTTT.

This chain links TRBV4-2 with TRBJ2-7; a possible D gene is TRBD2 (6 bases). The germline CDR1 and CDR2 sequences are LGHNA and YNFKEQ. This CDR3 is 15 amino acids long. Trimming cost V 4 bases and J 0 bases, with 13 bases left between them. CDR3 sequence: CASSPTPGSSYEQYF. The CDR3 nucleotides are TGTGCCAGCAGCCCGACCCCCGGGAGCTCCTACGAGCAGTACTTC.

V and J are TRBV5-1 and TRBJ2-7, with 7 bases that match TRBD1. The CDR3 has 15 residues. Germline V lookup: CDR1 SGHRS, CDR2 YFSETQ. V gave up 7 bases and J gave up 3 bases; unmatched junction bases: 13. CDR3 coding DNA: TGCGCCAGCTCGACCCTGACAGGGCCTTACTACGAGCAGTACTTC. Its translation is CASSTLTGPYYEQYF. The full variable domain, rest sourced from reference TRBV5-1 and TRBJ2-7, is KAGVTQTPRYLIKTRGQQVTLSCSPISGHRSVSWYQQTPGQGLQFLFEYFSETQRNKGNFPGRFSGRQFSNSRSEMNVSTLELGDSALYLCASSTLTGPYYEQYFGPGTRLTVT.

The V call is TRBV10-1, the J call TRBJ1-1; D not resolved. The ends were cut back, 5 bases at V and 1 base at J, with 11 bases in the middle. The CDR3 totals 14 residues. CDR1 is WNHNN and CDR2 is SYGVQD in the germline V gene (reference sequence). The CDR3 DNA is TGCGCCAGCAGTAGGGCGGGCGAGAACACTGAAGCTTTCTTT. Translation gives CASSRAGENTEAFF.

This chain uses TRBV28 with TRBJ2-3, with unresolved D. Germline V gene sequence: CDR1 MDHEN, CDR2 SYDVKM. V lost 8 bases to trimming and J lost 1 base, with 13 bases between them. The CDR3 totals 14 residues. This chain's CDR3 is CASHRTLGTDTQYF. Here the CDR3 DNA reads TGTGCCAGCCACAGAACCTTAGGCACAGATACGCAGTATTTT.

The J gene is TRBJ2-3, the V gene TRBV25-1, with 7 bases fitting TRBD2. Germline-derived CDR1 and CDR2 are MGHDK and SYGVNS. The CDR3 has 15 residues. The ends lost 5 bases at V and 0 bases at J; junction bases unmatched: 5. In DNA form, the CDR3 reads TGTGCCAGCAGTCCGCGGGGGACCAGCACAGATACGCAGTATTTT. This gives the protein CASSPRGTSTDTQYF.

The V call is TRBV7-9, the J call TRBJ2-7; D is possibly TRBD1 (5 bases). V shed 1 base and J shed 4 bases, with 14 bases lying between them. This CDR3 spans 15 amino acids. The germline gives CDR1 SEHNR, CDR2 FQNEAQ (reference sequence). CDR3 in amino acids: CASSLVRAGLYEQYF. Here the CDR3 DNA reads TGTGCCAGCAGCTTAGTTCGCGCAGGGTTGTACGAGCAGTACTTC.

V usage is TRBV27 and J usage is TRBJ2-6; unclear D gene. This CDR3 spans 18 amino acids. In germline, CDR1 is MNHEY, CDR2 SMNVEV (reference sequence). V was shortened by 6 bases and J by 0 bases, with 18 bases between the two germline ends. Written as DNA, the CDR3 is TGTGCCAGCAGCCCTCAAGGCCTTAACTACTCTGGGGCCAACGTCCTGACTTTC. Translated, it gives CASSPQGLNYSGANVLTF.

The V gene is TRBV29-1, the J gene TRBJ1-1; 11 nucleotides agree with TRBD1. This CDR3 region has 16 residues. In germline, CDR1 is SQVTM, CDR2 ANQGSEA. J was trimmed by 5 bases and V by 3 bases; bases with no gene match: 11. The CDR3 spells CSVDKVEGQGVTEAFF. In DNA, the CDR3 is TGCAGCGTTGACAAAGTCGAGGGACAGGGGGTGACTGAAGCTTTCTTT.

CDR3 loop: CASSTRDRDQETQYF. DNA for the CDR3: TGTGCCAGCAGTACCCGGGACAGGGATCAAGAGACCCAGTACTTC. This sequence joins TRBV28 and TRBJ2-5, with 9 bases identical to TRBD1. From germline, CDR1 is MDHEN and CDR2 SYDVKM. Trimming removed 5 bases from V and 2 bases from J; junction bases left unmatched: 6. This CDR3 is 15 amino acids long.

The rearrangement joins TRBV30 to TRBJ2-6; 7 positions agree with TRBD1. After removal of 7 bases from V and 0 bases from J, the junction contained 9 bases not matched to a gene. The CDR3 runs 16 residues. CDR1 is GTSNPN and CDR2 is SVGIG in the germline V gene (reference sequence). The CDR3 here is CAYAGTESSGANVLTF. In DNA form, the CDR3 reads TGTGCCTATGCCGGGACAGAGAGCTCTGGGGCCAACGTCCTGACTTTC.

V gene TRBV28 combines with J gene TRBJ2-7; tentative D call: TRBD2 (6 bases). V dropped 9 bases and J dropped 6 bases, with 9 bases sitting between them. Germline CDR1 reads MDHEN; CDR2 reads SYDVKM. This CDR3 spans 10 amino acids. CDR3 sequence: CASGGGEQYF. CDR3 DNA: TGTGCCAGTGGGGGAGGCGAGCAGTACTTC.

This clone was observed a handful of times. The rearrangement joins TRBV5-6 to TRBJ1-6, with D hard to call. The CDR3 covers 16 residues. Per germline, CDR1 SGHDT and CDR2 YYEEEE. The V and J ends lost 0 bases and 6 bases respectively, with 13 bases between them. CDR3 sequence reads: CASSLGRSGVNSPLHF. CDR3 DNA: TGTGCCAGCAGCTTGGGAAGGTCGGGAGTTAATTCACCCCTCCACTTT.

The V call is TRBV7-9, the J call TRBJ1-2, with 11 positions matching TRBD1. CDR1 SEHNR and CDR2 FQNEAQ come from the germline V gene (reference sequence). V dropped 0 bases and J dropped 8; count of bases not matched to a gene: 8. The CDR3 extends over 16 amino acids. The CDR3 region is CASSLAQGQGARGYTF. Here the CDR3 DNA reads TGTGCCAGCAGCTTAGCCCAAGGACAGGGGGCTCGCGGCTACACCTTC.

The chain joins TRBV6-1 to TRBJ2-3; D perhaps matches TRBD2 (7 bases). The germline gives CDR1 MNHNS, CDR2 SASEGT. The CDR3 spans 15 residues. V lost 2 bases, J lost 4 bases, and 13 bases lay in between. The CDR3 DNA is TGTGCCAGCAGTGAAAGGGGGGAGGGGGCAGATACGCAGTATTTT. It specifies CASSERGEGADTQYF.